The 24 T cell receptor beta chains below all came from one sample that was sequenced in a study of cytomegalovirus exposure and HLA in healthy donors. PCR involved 60 Vbeta and 13 Jbeta primers. Profiling relied on immunoSEQ multiplex PCR, and the TCRdb table lists in-frame clones only, not all of them. The sample lists more than 150,000 clones, over 75% occurring once. Sequencing was performed on PBMCs. These receptors were obtained from a girl less than two years old in good health and CMV-seronegative.

This clone has just one count. The chain uses TRBV7-3 and TRBJ1-1; D gene uncertain. Germline V gives CDR1 SGHTA, CDR2 FQGTGA. Trimming left V 2 bases short and J 1 base short, with 11 bases between. The CDR3 has 15 residues. The CDR3 DNA follows: TGTGCCAGCAGCTTATACGGGGAGGGGAACACTGAAGCTTTCTTT. Encoded protein: CASSLYGEGNTEAFF.

The chain has TRBV25-1 and TRBJ1-2; 10 bases fit TRBD1. The germline V gene has CDR1 MGHDK and CDR2 SYGVNS. The CDR3 has 14 amino acids. With 4 bases clipped from V and 6 bases from J, the junction kept 5 bases outside the gene matches. The CDR3, as DNA: TGTGCCAGCAGTGTCCCGGGACAGGGGAATGGCTACACCTTC. It is translated as CASSVPGQGNGYTF.

This chain joins TRBV7-9 and TRBJ2-3, with TRBD2 identical over 7 bases. Trimming cost V 3 bases and J 3 bases; bases outside gene matches: 9. There are 16 residues in the CDR3. CDR1 and CDR2 from the germline V gene are SEHNR and FQNEAQ (reference sequence). The CDR3 DNA sequence: TGTGCCAGCAGCTTGAGGTCCGGGAGGCCTACAGATACGCAGTATTTT. It is translated as CASSLRSGRPTDTQYF.

This chain uses TRBV9 with TRBJ2-6, with D perhaps TRBD1 (6 bases). V lost 3 bases and J lost 0, with 10 bases in between. CDR1 is SGDLS, CDR2 YYNGEE, per germline. The CDR3 spans 16 residues. CDR3 sequence reads: CASSESRGSGANVLTF. The CDR3 nucleotides are TGTGCCAGCAGCGAAAGCAGGGGCTCTGGGGCCAACGTCCTGACTTTC.

This clone was detected once. The rearrangement uses TRBV7-9 and TRBJ2-3; D remains ambiguous. The CDR3 has 16 amino acids. CDR1 SEHNR and CDR2 FQNEAQ come from the germline V gene (reference sequence). The V gene lost 5 bases and the J gene lost 1 base, with 16 bases spanning the gap. CDR3 sequence reads: CASSTKQIPGTDTQYF. DNA of the CDR3: TGTGCCAGCAGCACAAAACAGATCCCCGGCACAGATACGCAGTATTTT.

V is TRBV9 and J is TRBJ2-5; 10 bases agree with TRBD2. This CDR3 spans 14 amino acids. The V gene end was trimmed by 2 bases and the J gene end by 5 bases; junction bases not matched to a gene: 3. CDR1 and CDR2 (germline): SGDLS, YYNGEE. The CDR3 nucleotides are TGTGCCAGCAGCGTGCTAGCGGGAGTTGAGACCCAGTACTTC. Protein: CASSVLAGVETQYF.

This clone was seen once. The rearrangement joins TRBV6-6 to TRBJ2-3; 9 nucleotides align to TRBD1. With 4 bases clipped from V and 1 base from J, the junction kept 0 bases outside the gene matches. The CDR3 sequence is 14 residues long. Germline CDR1 and CDR2: MNHNY and SVGAGI (reference sequence). CDR3: CASSWTGGTDTQYF. The CDR3, as DNA: TGTGCCAGCAGTTGGACAGGGGGCACAGATACGCAGTATTTT.

This rearrangement joins TRBV11-1 to TRBJ2-3; D remains ambiguous. The CDR3 contains 15 residues. V was shortened by 3 bases and J by 4 bases, with 14 bases between the two germline ends. Per germline, CDR1 SGHAT and CDR2 FQDESV (reference sequence). CDR3 sequence: CASSFSGTTPDTQYF. CDR3 nucleotides: TGTGCCAGCAGCTTTTCTGGAACGACACCAGATACGCAGTATTTT.

This CDR3 is CASRGDSKSYYGYTF. Written as DNA, the CDR3 is TGCGCCAGCAGGGGGGACAGCAAATCGTACTATGGCTACACCTTC. This chain connects TRBV4-1 to TRBJ1-2; 7 positions match TRBD1. V gave up 6 bases and J gave up 3 bases; unmatched junction bases: 10. Germline lookup yields CDR1 MGHRA and CDR2 YSYEKL. This CDR3 region has 15 residues.

V and J are TRBV2 and TRBJ1-4; the match to TRBD1 covers 9 bases. The germline V gene has CDR1 SNHLY and CDR2 FYNNEI. This CDR3 contains 14 residues. Losses at the gene ends were 7 bases for V and 4 bases for J; bases not matched to a gene: 4. CDR3 in amino acids: CASTGQGRNEKLFF. In DNA, the CDR3 is TGTGCCAGCACCGGACAGGGGCGTAATGAAAAACTGTTTTTT.

This chain connects TRBV4-2 to TRBJ2-5, with 12 bases matching TRBD2. V lost 2 bases and J lost 3; bases outside the gene matches: 7. The V gene's germline CDR1 is LGHNA and CDR2 YNFKEQ. The CDR3 is made up of 17 amino acids. The CDR3: CASSQLAGGKTKETQYF. In DNA, the CDR3 is TGTGCCAGCAGCCAACTAGCGGGGGGGAAAACGAAAGAGACCCAGTACTTC.

The chain employs TRBV30 and TRBJ2-3, with TRBD1 identical over 10 bases. From germline, CDR1 is GTSNPN and CDR2 SVGIG (reference sequence). V dropped 0 bases and J dropped 8; count of bases not matched to a gene: 5. The CDR3 totals 14 residues. The CDR3 coding sequence is TGTGCCTGGAGTGTGGGGGACAGGGGAGGTACGCAGTATTTT. Translated, it gives CAWSVGDRGGTQYF.

As regards this clone: This sample also contains other DNA sequences that code for the same CDR3. This chain links TRBV2 with TRBJ1-3; TRBD1 matches 10 bases. The trim removed 4 bases at V and 4 bases at J, leaving 1 base unmatched. The CDR3 totals 14 residues. The V gene's germline CDR1 is SNHLY and CDR2 FYNNEI. CDR3 coding DNA: TGTGCCAGCAGTGGACAGGGGGCCGGAAACACCATATATTTT. Translation: CASSGQGAGNTIYF.

The CDR3 spells CASSLAGGLVNEQFF. As DNA, the CDR3 is TGTGCCAGCAGCTTAGCGGGAGGGCTGGTTAATGAGCAGTTCTTC. V and J are TRBV7-6 and TRBJ2-1; 7 positions match TRBD2. The CDR3 extends over 15 amino acids. J gave up 7 bases and V 0 bases, and 6 bases lay outside the gene matches. Germline V gene sequence: CDR1 SGHVS, CDR2 FNYEAQ.

V is TRBV5-3 and J is TRBJ1-1; 10 nucleotides align to TRBD1. TRBV5-3 is noted as an ORF with a role that remains uncertain. J was trimmed by 5 bases and V by 2 bases; bases with no gene match: 9. There are 16 residues in the CDR3. CDR3 nucleotides: TGTGCCAGAAGCTTCAATCCCGGACAGGGGGGTACTGAAGCTTTCTTT. Its protein product is CARSFNPGQGGTEAFF.

The rearrangement joins TRBV11-3 to TRBJ1-6; TRBD1 is a possible D gene (5 bases). V was pared by 2 bases and J by 1 base, with 12 bases between. Germline CDR1 SGHNT, CDR2 YENEEA. The CDR3 runs to 17 residues. CDR3 protein: CASSLRRAESYNSPLHF. The CDR3 coding sequence is TGTGCCAGCAGCTTACGCAGGGCGGAGTCCTATAATTCACCCCTCCACTTT.

This chain uses TRBV18 with TRBJ2-7; maybe TRBD2 (5 bases). Per the germline V gene, CDR1 is KGHSH and CDR2 is LQKENI. Trimming stripped 6 bases from V and 3 bases from J, with 27 bases between. The length of the CDR3 is 18 residues. CDR3 region: CASSLLAPIATLFYEQYF. For the CDR3, the DNA is TGTGCCAGCTCGCTGCTAGCACCAATAGCCACACTCTTCTACGAGCAGTACTTC.

The CDR3 bases are TGTGCCAGCAGCCAAGTGGGAGGGGACACCCATAACTATGGCTACACCTTC. Its protein product is CASSQVGGDTHNYGYTF. The rearrangement joins TRBV4-2 to TRBJ1-2; a possible D gene is TRBD1 (6 bases). CDR3 length: 17 amino acids. In germline, CDR1 is LGHNA, CDR2 YNFKEQ. V was shortened by 1 base and J by 1 base, with 16 bases between the two germline ends.

The chain recombines TRBV27 with TRBJ1-1; possible D gene TRBD1, 6 bases. In germline, CDR1 is MNHEY, CDR2 SMNVEV (reference sequence). The CDR3 is made up of 16 amino acids. Trimming left V 2 bases short and J 6 bases short, with 19 bases between. CDR3 nucleotides: TGTGCCAGCAGTTTAGCAGGGGTCGAAAAGGGACCTGAAGCTTTCTTT. It encodes CASSLAGVEKGPEAFF.

In its sample, this clone was seen once. This chain links TRBV5-6 with TRBJ2-7; D perhaps matches TRBD1 (5 bases). V shed 1 base and J shed 5 bases, with 19 bases lying between them. The germline V gene encodes CDR1 SGHDT and CDR2 YYEEEE. The CDR3 runs to 16 residues. CDR3 residues: CASSLIDWTITNEQYF. CDR3 DNA: TGTGCCAGCAGCTTGATTGACTGGACAATCACCAACGAGCAGTACTTC. Looking up the rest from reference TRBV5-6 and TRBJ2-7 gives the full variable domain: DAGVTQSPTHLIKTRGQQVTLRCSPKSGHDTVSWYQQALGQGPQFIFQYYEEEERQRGNFPDRFSGHQFPNYSSELNVNALLLGDSALYLCASSLIDWTITNEQYFGPGTRLTVT.

The chain couples TRBV7-8 to TRBJ2-7; D perhaps matches TRBD2 (6 bases). The CDR3 spans 13 residues. V lost 5 bases and J 4 bases, leaving 12 bases between the germline ends. The V gene's germline CDR1 is SGHVS and CDR2 FQNEAQ. In nucleotides, the CDR3 is TGTGCCAGCAGCGCGCGGAGGGAATACGAGCAGTACTTC. Translation: CASSARREYEQYF.

The chain couples TRBV7-9 to TRBJ2-6, with a possible D match to TRBD1 (6 bases). Per the germline V gene, CDR1 is SEHNR and CDR2 is FQNEAQ (reference sequence). V lost 2 bases and J lost 0, with 14 bases in between. The length of the CDR3 is 18 residues. CDR3 residues: CASSLKAGVSSGANVLTF. CDR3 in DNA: TGTGCCAGCAGCTTAAAGGCAGGGGTTTCCTCTGGGGCCAACGTCCTGACTTTC.

V is TRBV11-2 and J is TRBJ2-3; TRBD2 aligns across 9 bases. From germline, CDR1 is SGHAT and CDR2 FQNNGV. The CDR3 has 15 residues. Germline trimming cut 5 bases from V and 3 bases from J; bases unmatched to any gene: 6. The CDR3 DNA is TGTGCCAGCAGCCCTAGCGGGGTTAGGACAGATACGCAGTATTTT. This codes for CASSPSGVRTDTQYF.

This clone was detected only once. The chain is built from TRBV5-4 and TRBJ1-2, with 7 bases fitting TRBD1. Per the germline V gene, CDR1 is SGHNT and CDR2 is YYREEE (reference sequence). The CDR3 is 15 amino acids. V gave up 2 bases and J gave up 4 bases; unmatched junction bases: 8. The CDR3 loop reads CASSFKGALSYGYTF. In DNA form, the CDR3 reads TGTGCCAGCAGCTTTAAGGGGGCGCTGTCCTATGGCTACACCTTC. Combining the CDR3 with reference TRBV5-4 and TRBJ1-2 gives the whole variable domain ETGVTQSPTHLIKTRGQQVTLRCSSQSGHNTVSWYQQALGQGPQFIFQYYREEENGRGNFPPRFSGLQFPNYSSELNVNALELDDSALYLCASSFKGALSYGYTFGSGTRLTVV.